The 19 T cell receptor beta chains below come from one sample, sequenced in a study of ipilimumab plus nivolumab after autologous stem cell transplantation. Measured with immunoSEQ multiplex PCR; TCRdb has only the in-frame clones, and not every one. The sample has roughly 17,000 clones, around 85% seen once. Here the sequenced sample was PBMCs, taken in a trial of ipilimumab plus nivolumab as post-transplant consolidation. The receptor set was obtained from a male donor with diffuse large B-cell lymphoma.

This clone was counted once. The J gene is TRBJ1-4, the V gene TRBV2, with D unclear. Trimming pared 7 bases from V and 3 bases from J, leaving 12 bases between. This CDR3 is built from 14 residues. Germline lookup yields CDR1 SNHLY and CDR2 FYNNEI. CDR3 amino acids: CASTSRSANEKLFF. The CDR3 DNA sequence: TGTGCCAGCACGTCGCGGAGTGCTAATGAAAAACTGTTTTTT.

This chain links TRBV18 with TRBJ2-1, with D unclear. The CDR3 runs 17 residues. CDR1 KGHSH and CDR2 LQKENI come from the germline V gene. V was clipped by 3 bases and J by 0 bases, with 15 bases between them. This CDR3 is CASSPPLDRVSYNEQFF. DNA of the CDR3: TGTGCCAGCTCACCCCCATTGGATCGCGTCTCCTACAATGAGCAGTTCTTC.

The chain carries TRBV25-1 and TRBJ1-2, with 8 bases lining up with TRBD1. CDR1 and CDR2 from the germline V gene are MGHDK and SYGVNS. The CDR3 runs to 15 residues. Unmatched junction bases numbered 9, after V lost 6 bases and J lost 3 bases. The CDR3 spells CASRPTGARDYGYTF. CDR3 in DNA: TGTGCCAGCAGACCGACAGGGGCCAGGGACTATGGCTACACCTTC.

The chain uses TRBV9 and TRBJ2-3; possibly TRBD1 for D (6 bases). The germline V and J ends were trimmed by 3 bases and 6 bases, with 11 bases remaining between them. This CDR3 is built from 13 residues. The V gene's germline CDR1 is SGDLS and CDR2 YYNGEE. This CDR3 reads CASSAQGGDTQYF. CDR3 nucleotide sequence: TGTGCCAGCAGCGCACAGGGTGGTGATACGCAGTATTTT.

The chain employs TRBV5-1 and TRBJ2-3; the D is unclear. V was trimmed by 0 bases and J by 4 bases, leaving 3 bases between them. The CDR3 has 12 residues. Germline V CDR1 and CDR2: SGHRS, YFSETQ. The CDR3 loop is CASSLVSDTQYF. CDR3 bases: TGCGCCAGCAGCTTGGTGTCAGATACGCAGTATTTT.

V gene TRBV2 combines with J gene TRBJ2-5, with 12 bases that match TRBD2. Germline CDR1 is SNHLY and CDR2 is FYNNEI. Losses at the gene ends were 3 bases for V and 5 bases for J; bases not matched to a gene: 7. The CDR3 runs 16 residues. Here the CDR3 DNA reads TGTGCCAGCAGTGAGAGGGCTAGCGGGGGGGAGGAGACCCAGTACTTC. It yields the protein CASSERASGGEETQYF. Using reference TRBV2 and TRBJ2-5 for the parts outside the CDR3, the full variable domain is EPEVTQTPSHQVTQMGQEVILRCVPISNHLYFYWYRQILGQKVEFLVSFYNNEISEKSEIFDDQFSVERPDGSNFTLKIRSTKLEDSAMYFCASSERASGGEETQYFGPGTRLLVL.

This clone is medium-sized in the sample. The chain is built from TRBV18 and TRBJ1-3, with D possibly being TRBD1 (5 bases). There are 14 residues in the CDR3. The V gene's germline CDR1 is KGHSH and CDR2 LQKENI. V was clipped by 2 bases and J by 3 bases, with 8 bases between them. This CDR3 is CASSPEGHGNTIYF. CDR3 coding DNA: TGTGCCAGCTCACCAGAGGGGCATGGAAACACCATATATTTT.

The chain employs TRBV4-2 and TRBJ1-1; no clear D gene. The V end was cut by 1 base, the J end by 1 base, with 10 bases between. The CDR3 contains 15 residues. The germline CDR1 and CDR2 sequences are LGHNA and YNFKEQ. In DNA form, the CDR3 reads TGTGCCAGCAGCCAAGTAGATAAAAAGAACACTGAAGCTTTCTTT. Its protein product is CASSQVDKKNTEAFF.

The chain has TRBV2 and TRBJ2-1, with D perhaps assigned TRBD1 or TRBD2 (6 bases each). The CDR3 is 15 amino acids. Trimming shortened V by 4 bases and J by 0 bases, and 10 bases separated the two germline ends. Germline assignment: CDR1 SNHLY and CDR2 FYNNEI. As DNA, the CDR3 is TGTGCCAGCAGTGGGGGGGCTTCCTCCTACAATGAGCAGTTCTTC. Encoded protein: CASSGGASSYNEQFF.

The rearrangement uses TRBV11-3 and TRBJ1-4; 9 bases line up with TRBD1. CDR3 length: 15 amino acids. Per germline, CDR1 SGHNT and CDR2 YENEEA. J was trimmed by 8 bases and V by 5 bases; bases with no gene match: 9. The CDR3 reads CASSGLQGAGEKLFF. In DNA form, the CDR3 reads TGTGCCAGCAGCGGATTACAGGGGGCGGGGGAAAAACTGTTTTTT.

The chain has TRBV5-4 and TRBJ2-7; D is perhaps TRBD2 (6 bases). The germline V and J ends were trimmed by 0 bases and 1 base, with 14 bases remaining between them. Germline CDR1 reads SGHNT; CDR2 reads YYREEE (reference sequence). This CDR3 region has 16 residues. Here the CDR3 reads CASSLDGGLLSYEQYF. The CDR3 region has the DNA TGTGCCAGCAGCTTGGACGGGGGTCTCCTTTCCTACGAGCAGTACTTC.

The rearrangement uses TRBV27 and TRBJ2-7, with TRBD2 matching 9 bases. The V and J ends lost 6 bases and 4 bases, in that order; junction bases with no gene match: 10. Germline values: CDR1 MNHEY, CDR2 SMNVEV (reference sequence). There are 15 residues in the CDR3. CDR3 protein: CASSAGAAGGYEQYF. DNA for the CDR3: TGTGCCAGCAGCGCCGGGGCAGCGGGGGGTTACGAGCAGTACTTC.

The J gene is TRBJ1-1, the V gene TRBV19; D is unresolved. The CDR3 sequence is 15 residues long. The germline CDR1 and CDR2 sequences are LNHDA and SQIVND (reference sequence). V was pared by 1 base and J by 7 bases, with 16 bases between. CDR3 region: CASSIAHRRRDEAFF. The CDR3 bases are TGTGCCAGTAGTATAGCACACCGGCGTCGTGATGAAGCTTTCTTT.

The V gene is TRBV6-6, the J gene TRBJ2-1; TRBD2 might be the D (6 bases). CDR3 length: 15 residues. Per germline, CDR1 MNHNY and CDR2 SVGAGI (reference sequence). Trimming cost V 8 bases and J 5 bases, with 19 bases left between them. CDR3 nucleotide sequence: TGTGCCAGCTATCCCTCATCCGGGGGAGACAATGAGCAGTTCTTC. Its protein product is CASYPSSGGDNEQFF.

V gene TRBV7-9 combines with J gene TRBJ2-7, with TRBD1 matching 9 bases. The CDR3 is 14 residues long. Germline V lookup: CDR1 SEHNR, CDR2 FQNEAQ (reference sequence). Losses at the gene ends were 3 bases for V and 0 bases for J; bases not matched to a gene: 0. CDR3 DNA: TGTGCCAGCAGCTTGACAGGGGGCTCCTACGAGCAGTACTTC. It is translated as CASSLTGGSYEQYF.

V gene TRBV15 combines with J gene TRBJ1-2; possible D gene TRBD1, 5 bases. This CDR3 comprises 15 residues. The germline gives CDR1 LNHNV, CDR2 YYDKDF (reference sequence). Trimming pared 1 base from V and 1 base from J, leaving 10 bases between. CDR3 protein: CATSRGGGSNYGYTF. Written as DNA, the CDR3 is TGTGCCACCAGCAGAGGCGGGGGGAGTAACTATGGCTACACCTTC.

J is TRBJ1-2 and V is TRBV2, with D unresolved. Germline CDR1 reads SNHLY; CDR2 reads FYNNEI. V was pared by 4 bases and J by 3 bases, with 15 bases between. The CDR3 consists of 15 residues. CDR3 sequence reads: CASSATQRAYYGYTF. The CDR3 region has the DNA TGTGCCAGCAGTGCCACCCAAAGGGCATACTATGGCTACACCTTC.

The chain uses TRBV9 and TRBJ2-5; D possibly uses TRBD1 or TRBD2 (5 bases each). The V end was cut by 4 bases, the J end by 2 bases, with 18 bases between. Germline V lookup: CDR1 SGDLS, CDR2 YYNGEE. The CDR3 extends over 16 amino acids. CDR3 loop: CASSPRPGLWQETQYF. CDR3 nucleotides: TGTGCCAGCAGCCCGCGTCCGGGGCTATGGCAAGAGACCCAGTACTTC.

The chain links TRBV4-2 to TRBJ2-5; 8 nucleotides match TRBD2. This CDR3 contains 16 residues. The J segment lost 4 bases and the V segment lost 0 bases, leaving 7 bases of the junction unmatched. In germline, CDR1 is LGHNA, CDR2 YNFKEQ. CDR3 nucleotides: TGTGCCAGCAGCCAAGATACTACGGGAGGGGGAGAGACCCAGTACTTC. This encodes CASSQDTTGGGETQYF.